This section outlines one T cell receptor (beta chain) sequence together with its context. The antigen this receptor binds is unknown. The input lacks base qualities; no much larger clone sits a single base away. The time point label, as the study defines it: newly diagnosed GD, antithyroid drugs for less than 3 months. RNA was extracted from PBMCs in TRIzol for both TCR sequencing and RNA sequencing. The diagnosis of Graves' disease followed American Thyroid Association guidelines. Patients for the study were recruited at an endocrinology department in Xi'an, China. From each patient, approximately 10 milliliters of peripheral blood was collected into an EDTA anticoagulant tube. Ficoll Paque Plus density gradient separation was used to isolate PBMCs, and no further T cell sorting was done. An Agilent 2100 Bioanalyzer and agarose gel were used to check RNA quality, while a NanoDrop 2000 measured RNA concentration.

Libraries were constructed by multiplex PCR. The sequencer was an Illumina HiSeq 4000. To build TCR beta libraries, CDR3 regions were amplified by Arm-PCR using iRepertoire HTBI primers. Before sequencing, the PCR products underwent gel purification. In the source study's methods: A total of 60 to 80 TRBV and some 15 TRBJ segments were identified across samples and were used for gene usage analysis of CDR3 amino acid clonotypes. COPE and FqMerger were used to merge filtered high-quality paired reads into contigs. BLAST was used to align contigs to IMGT TRBV, TRBD and TRBJ reference genes, with CDR3 defined following IMGT. Any clonotype with a frequency above 0.1% was classified as a highly expanded clone. Shannon entropy served as the measure of repertoire diversity, while the Gini coefficient captured V-J evenness. A clonotype found in more than one individual was treated as public. The raw public reads went through TCRdb reprocessing: fastp at Q25, MiXCR clone calling, in-frame beta chains kept. CDR3 protein sequences are deduplicated, and each keeps its most common genes and DNA. TCRdb, not the authors, supplied the V and J calls. The sample table lists some 250,000 distinct CDR3 sequences, around 19% of them with a count of one. The ten largest account for 22% of the sample.

This sample is part of a study of regulatory T cells in long-lasting Graves disease (TCRdb year 2021). Study-level background: Antithyroid drugs had been taken for less than 3 months by newly diagnosed Graves' disease patients. The study was registered as a clinical trial and conducted in China. A total of about 33 samples underwent TCR sequencing, from about 13 patients with persistent Graves' disease and some 20 patients with newly diagnosed Graves' disease. This study used TCR sequencing and RNA sequencing of peripheral blood to compare persistent Graves' disease patients against newly diagnosed Graves' disease patients.

The paper as a whole reports these results and caveats: Persistent patients shared more public clonotypes among themselves (fewer than 3,000) than newly diagnosed patients did (approximately 970). Sequencing and analysis were restricted to the TCR beta chain. Peripheral blood alone was examined, since thyroid tissue, which constituted the primary lesion, could not be accessed. Persistent Graves' disease patients showed lower TCR Shannon entropy and fewer highly expanded clones than newly diagnosed patients, suggesting clonal expansion. The authors noted that the small sample size was a limitation that may lower accuracy.

The clonotype originates from a female donor with Graves disease. The sequencing used peripheral blood mononuclear cells (PBMCs), collected at new diagnosis, from a patient treated with antithyroid drugs.

The CDR3 has the sequence CAWSTGAEETQYF. The sequenced DNA: TGTGCCTGGAGTACAGGAGCCGAAGAGACCCAGTACTTC. The V and J segments used are TRBV30 and TRBJ2-5; perhaps TRBD1 is the D gene, with 5 bases matching. There are 13 amino acids in the CDR3, from cysteine to phenylalanine inclusive. Only the CDR3 region is kept as DNA, spanning 39 bases read in frame from base 1. V and J lose 2 bases and 3 bases, and a span of 10 bases separates them. In the germline V gene (reference sequence), CDR1 corresponds to GTSNPN and CDR2 to SVGIG. Full variable domain (CDR3 extended with the reference TRBV30 and TRBJ2-5 proteins): SQTIHQWPATLVQPVGSPLSLECTVEGTSNPNLYWYRQAAGRGLQLLFYSVGIGQISSEVPQNLSASRPQDRQFILSSKKLLLSDSGFYLCAWSTGAEETQYFGPGTRLLVL.